What follows are 21 T cell receptor beta chains derived from one specimen sequenced in a study of T cells in Graves' hyperthyroidism and ophthalmopathy (dated by TCRdb to the late 2010s). The library was prepared using multiplex PCR. The instrument given in TCRdb is Illumina HiSeq 2000. Amplification of TCR beta CDR3 regions was carried out from RNA transcripts. A first-round RT-PCR of the TCR CDR3 used the HTBI primer set with the Qiagen OneStep RT-PCR kit. TCRdb reanalyzed the raw reads on its own, using fastp at Q25 for trimming and MiXCR for clone calling, and kept in-frame beta chains. Identical CDR3 protein sequences are pooled into one entry, listed with their most common genes and DNA. The sample records around 300,000 distinct CDR3 sequences, roughly 13% of which are singletons. 30% to 35% of the sample rests with the top ten. Sequencing was carried out using blood. The receptors shown here come from a woman aged 40-49 years with Graves' ophthalmopathy.

The chain carries TRBV4-1 and TRBJ1-3; 11 nucleotides match TRBD1. The junction had 2 bases not matched to a gene; V was cut back by 4 bases and J by 0 bases. This CDR3 region has 16 residues. Germline CDR1 reads MGHRA; CDR2 reads YSYEKL. CDR3 amino acids: CASSPGQGGSGNTIYF. CDR3 bases: TGCGCCAGCAGCCCGGGACAGGGGGGCTCTGGAAACACCATATATTTT.

This clonotype was recorded many times. The V call is TRBV11-2, the J call TRBJ2-1, with 9 nucleotides matching TRBD1. The germline V gene encodes CDR1 SGHAT and CDR2 FQNNGV. V gave up 3 bases and J gave up 3 bases; unmatched junction bases: 3. The CDR3 totals 15 residues. The CDR3 DNA sequence: TGTGCCAGCAGCTTTCCGGGACAGGGCTACAATGAGCAGTTCTTC. It translates to CASSFPGQGYNEQFF.

This clonotype was detected ten times or more. The CDR3 spells CASSYDRDTYEQYF. DNA for the CDR3: TGTGCCAGCAGTTACGACAGGGATACGTACGAGCAGTACTTC. The chain is built from TRBV6-1 and TRBJ2-7, with 7 bases that match TRBD1. The CDR3 spans 14 residues. Germline CDR1 and CDR2: MNHNS and SASEGT. V was clipped by 5 bases and J by 4 bases; unmatched bases: 8.

The table lists this clonotype with many counts. The chain recombines TRBV29-1 with TRBJ2-5, with D perhaps matching TRBD1 or TRBD2 (6 bases each). CDR1 SQVTM and CDR2 ANQGSEA come from the germline V gene. This CDR3 region has 13 residues. V was pared by 3 bases and J by 5 bases, with 13 bases between. The CDR3 spells CSVEPGARETQYF. CDR3 bases: TGCAGCGTTGAGCCGGGGGCGAGGGAGACCCAGTACTTC.

This clonotype was found a few times. This chain links TRBV5-1 with TRBJ2-7; D remains unclear. This CDR3 has 11 residues. From germline, CDR1 is SGHRS and CDR2 YFSETQ. V was trimmed by 5 bases and J by 2 bases, leaving 5 bases between them. This CDR3 is CASRGTYEQYF. The CDR3 DNA is TGCGCCAGCAGGGGTACCTACGAGCAGTACTTC.

This rearrangement joins TRBV5-1 to TRBJ2-4; 7 bases align to TRBD2. Germline V gene data show CDR1 as SGHRS and CDR2 as YFSETQ. CDR3 length: 17 residues. V was clipped by 0 bases and J by 0 bases; unmatched bases: 6. Written as DNA, the CDR3 is TGCGCCAGCAGCTTGGGCGCGGGGGATCTAGCCAAAAACATTCAGTACTTC. Protein: CASSLGAGDLAKNIQYF. The variable domain in full, with the rest retrieved from reference TRBV5-1 and TRBJ2-4, is KAGVTQTPRYLIKTRGQQVTLSCSPISGHRSVSWYQQTPGQGLQFLFEYFSETQRNKGNFPGRFSGRQFSNSRSEMNVSTLELGDSALYLCASSLGAGDLAKNIQYFGAGTRLSVL.

J is TRBJ2-1 and V is TRBV30, with D perhaps matching TRBD2 (6 bases). The ends were cut back, 4 bases at V and 2 bases at J, with 9 bases in the middle. The germline CDR1 and CDR2 sequences are GTSNPN and SVGIG (reference sequence). The CDR3 is made up of 13 amino acids. The DNA for the CDR3 is TGTGCCTGGACGCGGGACCCCTACAATGAGCAGTTCTTC. Translated, it gives CAWTRDPYNEQFF. The whole variable domain, remainder taken from reference TRBV30 and TRBJ2-1, is SQTIHQWPATLVQPVGSPLSLECTVEGTSNPNLYWYRQAAGRGLQLLFYSVGIGQISSEVPQNLSASRPQDRQFILSSKKLLLSDSGFYLCAWTRDPYNEQFFGPGTRLTVL.

This clonotype was found many times. The V gene is TRBV11-2, the J gene TRBJ2-3, with 8 bases fitting TRBD2. The CDR3 has 15 amino acids. The V segment lost 4 bases and the J segment 3 bases; nucleotides outside the gene matches: 6. Per germline, CDR1 SGHAT and CDR2 FQNNGV. Here the CDR3 reads CASSSKRGLTDTQYF. Written as DNA, the CDR3 is TGTGCCAGCAGCTCGAAGCGGGGGTTAACAGATACGCAGTATTTT.

This clonotype was counted ten times or more. The V and J genes are TRBV12-3 or TRBV12-4 and TRBJ2-5; no firm D call. V was cut by 3 bases and J by 5 bases, with 7 bases left in between. This CDR3 has 12 amino acids. This CDR3 reads CASSFKPETQYF. DNA for the CDR3: TGTGCCAGCAGTTTTAAACCGGAGACCCAGTACTTC.

Concerning this clonotype: This may be a read error, as it is one base from a much larger clone. The V gene is TRBV20-1, the J gene TRBJ2-1; 13 nucleotides agree with TRBD2. Germline CDR1 is DFQATT and CDR2 is SNEGSKA (reference sequence). With V trimmed by 0 bases and J by 5 bases, 4 bases remained unmatched. The CDR3 has 16 residues. CDR3 coding DNA: TGCAGTGCTAGAGATCTTGGGACTAGCGGGGACAATGAGCAGTTCTTC. Translating gives CSARDLGTSGDNEQFF.

In its sample, this clonotype was seen many times. This chain links TRBV11-2 with TRBJ2-3; TRBD2 aligns across 11 bases. V was pared by 6 bases and J by 5 bases, with 7 bases of the junction left unmatched. Germline V gives CDR1 SGHAT, CDR2 FQNNGV. The CDR3 loop spans 15 amino acids. The CDR3 loop is CASRPSGGFVDTQYF. CDR3 bases: TGTGCCAGCAGGCCTAGCGGGGGGTTTGTAGATACGCAGTATTTT.

In its sample, this clonotype was seen many times. The rearrangement links TRBV7-9 to TRBJ1-1; D gene ambiguous. V shed 3 bases and J shed 2 bases, with 7 bases lying between them. Germline V gives CDR1 SEHNR, CDR2 FQNEAQ (reference sequence). This CDR3 is built from 13 residues. CDR3: CASSLYLNTEAFF. Written as DNA, the CDR3 is TGTGCCAGCAGCTTGTATCTAAACACTGAAGCTTTCTTT.

This clonotype came up many times. V gene TRBV20-1 combines with J gene TRBJ1-2; TRBD1 matches at 7 bases. Trimming at V came to 4 bases and at J to 5 bases, leaving 7 bases not matched to a gene. Germline V gives CDR1 DFQATT, CDR2 SNEGSKA (reference sequence). This CDR3 is built from 13 residues. In DNA, the CDR3 is TGCAGTGCTACTCCGGGACAGCTTTATGGCTACACCTTC. Translation: CSATPGQLYGYTF.

This clonotype was found a few times. This sequence joins TRBV24-1 and TRBJ2-1; unclear D gene. CDR3 length: 13 amino acids. Germline values: CDR1 KGHDR, CDR2 SFDVKD. Trimming took off 8 bases at V and 7 bases at J, with 14 bases between the two ends. The CDR3 spells CATMGSPWNEQFF. CDR3 bases: TGTGCCACCATGGGTAGTCCTTGGAATGAGCAGTTCTTC.

Many counts were recorded for this clonotype. J is TRBJ1-1 and V is TRBV12-5, with D maybe TRBD1 (6 bases). Trimming stripped 2 bases from V and 5 bases from J, with 12 bases between. CDR1 is LGHNT, CDR2 FRNRAP, per germline. The CDR3 totals 14 residues. CDR3: CASGLIIGGTEAFF. DNA for the CDR3: TGTGCTAGTGGTTTGATAATAGGGGGTACTGAAGCTTTCTTT.

Ten or more counts support this clonotype. The chain is built from TRBV2 and TRBJ1-2, with unresolved D. Germline CDR1 SNHLY, CDR2 FYNNEI. The CDR3 is 14 amino acids. V lost 3 bases, J lost 4 bases, and 12 bases lay in between. The CDR3 DNA reads as TGTGCCAGCAGTGACCACCTTTTGGGCTATGGCTACACCTTC. Protein: CASSDHLLGYGYTF. The full variable domain, with the rest looked up from reference TRBV2 and TRBJ1-2, is EPEVTQTPSHQVTQMGQEVILRCVPISNHLYFYWYRQILGQKVEFLVSFYNNEISEKSEIFDDQFSVERPDGSNFTLKIRSTKLEDSAMYFCASSDHLLGYGYTFGSGTRLTVV.

The chain recombines TRBV3-1 with TRBJ2-1; D is ambiguous. The germline CDR1 and CDR2 sequences are LGHDT and YNNKEL (reference sequence). V lost 1 base and J lost 3, with 13 bases in between. The CDR3 runs to 16 residues. The CDR3 is CASSQGYPRGYNEQFF. CDR3 nucleotides: TGTGCCAGCAGCCAAGGGTATCCTCGTGGCTACAATGAGCAGTTCTTC.

In regard to this clonotype: Given a much more abundant clone one base away, this may be a read error. The chain recombines TRBV15 with TRBJ1-1, with D possibly TRBD1 on 5 matching bases. Germline-derived CDR1 and CDR2 are LNHNV and YYDKDF (reference sequence). With 1 base removed from V and 0 bases from J, the gap between germline ends came to 15 bases. This CDR3 spans 17 amino acids. This CDR3 is CATSRVGASIMNTEAFF. CDR3 in DNA: TGTGCCACCAGCAGAGTAGGGGCATCGATTATGAACACTGAAGCTTTCTTT.

This clonotype was found a few times. This chain connects TRBV10-3 to TRBJ1-6; 9 bases align to TRBD1. This CDR3 contains 15 residues. V lost 8 bases to trimming and J lost 10 bases; unmatched junction nucleotides: 12. Germline V lookup: CDR1 ENHRY, CDR2 SYGVKD. The CDR3 nucleotides are TGTGCCATCTCCCCGACAGGGGGAATGAGATCACCCCTCCACTTT. Residues: CAISPTGGMRSPLHF.

The sample holds many counts of this clonotype. The chain carries TRBV7-9 and TRBJ2-3, with TRBD2 matching 8 bases. Germline values: CDR1 SEHNR, CDR2 FQNEAQ (reference sequence). The CDR3 loop spans 18 amino acids. The V segment lost 5 bases and the J segment 2 bases; nucleotides outside the gene matches: 15. This CDR3 is CASSLWAGRVPPTDTQYF. The CDR3 DNA is TGTGCCAGCAGCCTGTGGGCCGGGAGGGTGCCTCCCACAGATACGCAGTATTTT.

This clonotype appeared a few times. The chain is built from TRBV6-1 and TRBJ2-3, with TRBD2 as a possible D gene (7 bases). Trimming pared 7 bases from V and 4 bases from J, leaving 15 bases between. From germline, CDR1 is MNHNS and CDR2 SASEGT. CDR3 length equals 14 residues. CDR3 sequence: CASTPRRGPDTQYF. The CDR3 region has the DNA TGTGCCAGCACCCCAAGGCGGGGGCCAGATACGCAGTATTTT.